The rows below give T cell receptor beta chains drawn from one sample of a study of T cells after yellow fever vaccination. Each CDR3 protein gets one entry after TCRdb re-called the 5' RACE reads with MiXCR. In the table there are 250,000 to 400,000 distinct CDR3 sequences, around 4.5% of which are singletons. The sample was PBMCs, taken 15 days after the yellow fever booster vaccination. These receptors were taken from a man aged 18 to 29 who received the YFV17D yellow fever vaccine. CDR3s include the opening cysteine and the closing phenylalanine or tryptophan. The order of the fields is D gene, J gene, clone size, V gene, CDR3 protein, CDR3 DNA. A D gene is named only where the DNA matches it firmly. The size of a clone is reported for some rows only, either as once, few or many, or as a class for expanded clones.

-	TRBJ2-2	few	TRBV29-1	CSVRGPFFNTGELFF	TGCAGCGTTCGGGGTCCCTTCTTTAACACCGGGGAGCTGTTTTTT
-	TRBJ1-2	many	TRBV5-1	CASRTGTDYGYTF	TGCGCCAGCAGAACCGGGACGGACTATGGCTACACCTTC
TRBD2	TRBJ2-5	-	TRBV2	CASNERGGLSETQYF	TGTGCCAGCAACGAGCGGGGGGGCCTCTCAGAGACCCAGTACTTC
TRBD2	TRBJ2-3	many	TRBV4-1	CASSQAGTSGFSDTQYF	TGCGCCAGCAGCCAAGCCGGGACTAGCGGGTTCTCAGATACGCAGTATTTT
-	TRBJ1-2	few	TRBV5-6	CASSLGGRYYGYTF	TGTGCCAGCAGCTTGGGCGGGAGATACTATGGCTACACCTTC
-	TRBJ2-4	many	TRBV12-3/TRBV12-4	CASSFWGLKNIQYF	TGTGCCAGCAGTTTCTGGGGACTCAAAAACATTCAGTACTTC
-	TRBJ1-5	many	TRBV5-1	CASSLDPRSNQPQHF	TGCGCCAGCAGCTTGGACCCGAGGAGCAATCAGCCCCAGCATTTT
TRBD1	TRBJ1-4	many	TRBV7-8	CAGGQGPNEKLFF	TGTGCCGGGGGACAGGGACCTAATGAAAAACTGTTTTTT
-	TRBJ2-2	many	TRBV5-1	CASSSGGGGGELFF	TGCGCCAGCAGCTCCGGTGGGGGCGGCGGGGAGCTGTTTTTT
TRBD2	TRBJ2-7	many	TRBV6-5	CASSYTPGGYEQYF	TGTGCCAGCAGTTACACCCCGGGGGGCTACGAGCAGTACTTC